This passage covers 27 T cell receptor beta chains from one sample sequenced in a study of T-cell memory formation after mild COVID-19. TCRdb processed the 5' RACE reads anew with MiXCR; each CDR3 protein has one entry. In the table there are about 270,000 distinct CDR3 sequences, under 20% of which are singletons. The source material was PBMCs or a T cell subset sorted from them (not recorded which). These receptors were collected from a man between 18 and 29 years old who had mild COVID-19 (a few samples of this study predate the infection). Cell type and time point are not known.

This sequence joins TRBV24-1 and TRBJ2-5; unclear D gene. V was trimmed by 2 bases and J by 5 bases, leaving 8 bases between them. The CDR3 runs 13 residues. The germline CDR1 and CDR2 sequences are KGHDR and SFDVKD. Here the CDR3 reads CATSDSGTETQYF. Here the CDR3 DNA reads TGTGCCACCAGTGATTCGGGCACGGAGACCCAGTACTTC.

The V call is TRBV4-3, the J call TRBJ1-5; 7 nucleotides match TRBD1. The ends lost 5 bases at V and 6 bases at J; junction bases unmatched: 7. Germline CDR1 is LGHNA and CDR2 is YSLEER. The CDR3 covers 14 residues. CDR3 coding DNA: TGCGCCAGCAGCAAGACAGGGCCGGGTCAGCCCCAGCATTTT. Translated, it gives CASSKTGPGQPQHF.

The chain joins TRBV6-5 to TRBJ2-7; 9 nucleotides line up with TRBD1. Germline CDR1 reads MNHEY; CDR2 reads SVGAGI. This CDR3 has 14 amino acids. With V trimmed by 5 bases and J by 3 bases, 5 bases remained unmatched. Here the CDR3 reads CASSTRTGVYEQYV. CDR3 nucleotide sequence: TGTGCCAGCAGTACCCGGACAGGGGTCTACGAGCAGTACGTC.

This clonotype was seen more than once but under ten times. V is TRBV6-5 and J is TRBJ2-2; D gene unclear. The germline CDR1 and CDR2 sequences are MNHEY and SVGAGI. This CDR3 spans 13 amino acids. Trimming cost V 6 bases and J 7 bases, with 12 bases left between them. The CDR3 sequence: CASRQRSNGELFF. The CDR3 bases are TGTGCCAGCAGGCAAAGGTCTAACGGGGAGCTGTTTTTT.

This clonotype has ten or more counts. The V gene is TRBV23-1, the J gene TRBJ2-2; 10 bases are a match to TRBD1. TRBV23-1 is sorted into the ORF group, with uncertain function. Trimming took 10 bases from V and 3 from J; bases not matched to a gene: 8. The CDR3 has 15 residues. The CDR3 nucleotides read TGCGCCATTCGGGGGACAGGGGAAGACACCGGGGAGCTGTTTTTT. Translated, it gives CAIRGTGEDTGELFF.

The rearrangement joins TRBV20-1 to TRBJ1-1; tentative D call: TRBD1 (5 bases). The CDR3 extends over 15 amino acids. V dropped 1 base and J dropped 5 bases, with 17 bases sitting between them. Germline values: CDR1 DFQATT, CDR2 SNEGSKA (reference sequence). Here the CDR3 DNA reads TGCAGTGCTAGAGGTCCTCGGGACCGTGGAACTGAAGCTTTCTTT. Its translation: CSARGPRDRGTEAFF.

This rearrangement joins TRBV28 to TRBJ1-2; unclear D gene. The CDR3 extends over 15 amino acids. V was pared by 6 bases and J by 2 bases, with 16 bases between. Germline assignment: CDR1 MDHEN and CDR2 SYDVKM. The CDR3 reads CASSAMRGKNYGYTF. CDR3 DNA sequence: TGTGCCAGCAGCGCCATGCGGGGAAAAAACTATGGCTACACCTTC.

This clonotype was observed a handful of times. V and J are TRBV7-9 and TRBJ1-4, with a tentative D call TRBD1 (5 bases). This CDR3 contains 13 residues. Per germline, CDR1 SEHNR and CDR2 FQNEAQ (reference sequence). V was pared by 1 base and J by 8 bases, with 8 bases between. The DNA of the CDR3 is TGTGCCAGCAGCTTAGAGAGGGGAGAAAAACTGTTTTTT. Translating gives CASSLERGEKLFF.

The J gene is TRBJ2-7, the V gene TRBV7-2; D uncertain. Looked up from germline, CDR1 is SGHTA and CDR2 is FQGNSA. The CDR3 sequence is 14 residues long. Deletions cut 0 bases from V and 2 bases from J, with 8 bases between. The DNA of the CDR3 is TGTGCCAGCAGCTTAGCAGGGAAACCCTACGAGCAGTACGTC. This codes for CASSLAGKPYEQYV.

The J gene is TRBJ2-7, the V gene TRBV7-6; perhaps TRBD2 as D (6 bases). Trimming cost V 5 bases and J 7 bases, with 18 bases left between them. There are 14 residues in the CDR3. The germline V gene has CDR1 SGHVS and CDR2 FNYEAQ. This chain's CDR3 is CASSPDTGVWEQYF. The DNA of the CDR3 is TGTGCCAGCAGCCCGGACACGGGAGTGTGGGAGCAGTACTTC.

This clonotype turned up a few times. The chain uses TRBV20-1 and TRBJ1-1; unclear D gene. The germline V gene has CDR1 DFQATT and CDR2 SNEGSKA (reference sequence). CDR3 length: 13 amino acids. Trimming removed 1 base from V and 0 bases from J, with 6 bases in between. The CDR3 bases are TGCAGTGCTAGAGGGCCCATGAACACTGAAGCTTTCTTT. Translating gives CSARGPMNTEAFF.

V usage is TRBV3-1 and J usage is TRBJ2-5; D unresolved. Germline CDR1 is LGHDT and CDR2 is YNNKEL (reference sequence). CDR3 length equals 13 residues. V was pared by 1 base and J by 11 bases, with 14 bases between. This CDR3 is CASSQARRATQYF. As DNA, the CDR3 is TGTGCCAGCAGCCAAGCTCGCCGGGCGACTCAGTACTTC.

V and J are TRBV6-2 or TRBV6-3 and TRBJ1-2; D is uncertain. Germline assignment: CDR1 MNHEY and CDR2 SVGEGT. The CDR3 is 11 amino acids. V lost 6 bases to trimming and J lost 4 bases, with 6 bases between them. CDR3 region: CASSWTYGYTF. CDR3 DNA: TGTGCCAGCAGCTGGACCTATGGCTACACCTTC.

The chain is built from TRBV7-2 and TRBJ2-7; 10 bases line up with TRBD1. CDR1 SGHTA and CDR2 FQGNSA come from the germline V gene. Trimming cost V 5 bases and J 1 base; bases outside gene matches: 8. This CDR3 is built from 16 residues. The CDR3 nucleotides are TGTGCCAGCAGCCTACTTTGGGGACAGGGGTCCTACGAGCAGTACTTC. Encoded protein: CASSLLWGQGSYEQYF.

This clonotype was observed many times. The V and J genes are TRBV4-2 and TRBJ1-2, with D unresolved. The ends were cut back, 3 bases at V and 5 bases at J, with 13 bases in the middle. The CDR3 runs to 14 residues. Germline CDR1 LGHNA, CDR2 YNFKEQ. The DNA of the CDR3 is TGTGCCAGCAGCCAGGGCTCTTTAGGGTATGGCTACACCTTC. Its translation is CASSQGSLGYGYTF.

The chain recombines TRBV6-5 with TRBJ1-2; 7 bases map to TRBD1. CDR3 length equals 16 residues. Germline trimming cut 6 bases from V and 0 bases from J; bases unmatched to any gene: 10. Germline V gene lookup returns CDR1 MNHEY and CDR2 SVGAGI. The CDR3 protein is CASSLTNRGTNYGYTF. DNA of the CDR3: TGTGCCAGCAGCCTTACAAACAGGGGTACTAACTATGGCTACACCTTC.

This clonotype turned up a few times. This chain links TRBV11-2 with TRBJ2-5, with 9 bases fitting TRBD2. Germline CDR1 is SGHAT and CDR2 is FQNNGV. V gave up 2 bases and J gave up 2 bases; unmatched junction bases: 6. CDR3 size: 16 residues. This CDR3 is CASSLRSGGLQETQYF. The CDR3 DNA follows: TGTGCCAGCAGCTTACGGAGCGGGGGGTTACAAGAGACCCAGTACTTC.

With respect to this clonotype: A much larger clonotype is one base distant, so this may be a read error. The V gene is TRBV7-6, the J gene TRBJ2-3, with a possible D match to TRBD2 (6 bases). Germline V CDR1 and CDR2: SGHVS, FNYEAQ. The V and J ends lost 3 bases and 2 bases respectively, with 9 bases between them. There are 14 residues in the CDR3. The CDR3 DNA is TGTGCCAGCAGCTTGGCGGGGATCACAGATACGCAGTATTTT. Its protein product is CASSLAGITDTQYF.

This clonotype was seen many times. This chain connects TRBV6-6 to TRBJ2-4; a weak D match, TRBD2 (6 bases). The CDR3 contains 16 residues. Germline CDR1 reads MNHNY; CDR2 reads SVGAGI (reference sequence). V lost 7 bases to trimming and J lost 2 bases, with 18 bases between them. The CDR3 sequence: CASTGDGSRSKNIQYF. For the CDR3, the DNA is TGTGCCAGCACCGGGGACGGGAGTAGGTCCAAAAACATTCAGTACTTC.

This clonotype was observed at least ten times. This chain joins TRBV7-2 and TRBJ1-3; tentative D call: TRBD1 (6 bases). With 1 base removed from V and 0 bases from J, the gap between germline ends came to 10 bases. CDR3 length: 16 residues. In germline, CDR1 is SGHTA, CDR2 FQGNSA. The CDR3 here is CASSLGGPASGNTIYF. The CDR3, as DNA: TGTGCCAGCAGCTTAGGGGGGCCCGCCTCTGGAAACACCATATATTTT.

The rearrangement uses TRBV7-9 and TRBJ2-6, with D possibly matching TRBD1 (7 bases). V was trimmed by 4 bases and J by 4 bases, leaving 11 bases between them. CDR1 is SEHNR, CDR2 FQNEAQ, per germline (reference sequence). The CDR3 contains 15 residues. The DNA of the CDR3 is TGTGCCAGCAGCTCCCAGGGGGGAGGGGCCAACGTCCTGACTTTC. This encodes CASSSQGGGANVLTF.

This clonotype was observed at least ten times. The chain recombines TRBV20-1 with TRBJ1-6; 7 nucleotides agree with TRBD1. The length of the CDR3 is 14 residues. CDR1 and CDR2 (germline): DFQATT, SNEGSKA (reference sequence). Trimming cost V 5 bases and J 8 bases; bases outside gene matches: 9. CDR3 bases: TGCAGTGCTCCAAAGACAGGGAGGGATTCACCCCTCCACTTT. Translated, it gives CSAPKTGRDSPLHF.

The V call is TRBV20-1, the J call TRBJ1-1; D call uncertain. Germline loops: CDR1 DFQATT, CDR2 SNEGSKA (reference sequence). V was trimmed by 0 bases and J by 4 bases, leaving 3 bases between them. The CDR3 length is 11 residues. CDR3 nucleotides: TGCAGTGCTAGAGACCGCACTGAAGCTTTCTTT. This encodes CSARDRTEAFF.

A few counts support this clonotype. The V gene is TRBV4-2, the J gene TRBJ1-1; D ambiguous. V was cut by 0 bases and J by 8 bases, with 7 bases left in between. Per the germline V gene, CDR1 is LGHNA and CDR2 is YNFKEQ. The length of the CDR3 is 12 residues. In DNA form, the CDR3 reads TGTGCCAGCAGCCAAGATTACGGAGAAGCTTTCTTT. Translated, it gives CASSQDYGEAFF.

This clonotype appeared a few times. The chain has TRBV11-2 and TRBJ2-5; D is possibly TRBD2 (6 bases). Germline assignment: CDR1 SGHAT and CDR2 FQNNGV. The ends were cut back, 3 bases at V and 4 bases at J, with 12 bases in the middle. This CDR3 has 14 amino acids. For the CDR3, the DNA is TGTGCCAGCAGCTTCCCTAGCGTTCGAGAGACCCAGTACTTC. Its protein product is CASSFPSVRETQYF.

The CDR3 region has the DNA TGTGCCAGCAGCAAAGAAATTCAGACAGGGGGCAAGGAGACCCAGTACTTC. Translating it yields CASSKEIQTGGKETQYF. The chain joins TRBV7-9 to TRBJ2-5; 10 bases match TRBD1. V lost 5 bases to trimming and J lost 5 bases; unmatched junction nucleotides: 14. Looked up from germline, CDR1 is SEHNR and CDR2 is FQNEAQ (reference sequence). CDR3 length: 17 amino acids.

This clonotype was counted many times. V and J are TRBV6-2 or TRBV6-3 and TRBJ1-5; D gene uncertain. Germline loops: CDR1 MNHEY, CDR2 SVGEGT. Trimming took 5 bases from V and 3 from J, leaving 8 bases between them. CDR3 length: 13 residues. CDR3 nucleotides: TGTGCCAGCAGTCAGTGGGTCAATCAGCCCCAGCATTTT. The encoded protein is CASSQWVNQPQHF.